The 2 T cell receptor beta chains listed next were all sequenced from one sample in a study of blood T cell repertoires in COVID-19. The table came from immunoSEQ multiplex PCR; TCRdb's copy has only in-frame clones and leaves some out. The data show under 300,000 clones, roughly 80% seen once. The sequencing input was peripheral blood. The receptors were sampled from a young woman with acute or convalescent COVID-19.

There are a few counts of this clone. The chain uses TRBV7-6 and TRBJ2-7; 11 bases are a match to TRBD1. This CDR3 has 15 residues. After removal of 5 bases from V and 5 bases from J, the junction contained 8 bases not matched to a gene. Germline CDR1 and CDR2: SGHVS and FNYEAQ. The DNA for the CDR3 is TGTGCCAGCAGCCGGTCCAGGACAGGGGGCGACGAGCAGTACTTC. Its protein is CASSRSRTGGDEQYF. The whole variable domain, filled in from reference TRBV7-6 and TRBJ2-7, reads GAGVSQSPRYKVTKRGQDVALRCDPISGHVSLYWYRQALGQGPEFLTYFNYEAQQDKSGLPNDRFSAERPEGSISTLTIQRTEQRDSAMYRCASSRSRTGGDEQYFGPGTRLTVT.

This sequence joins TRBV5-1 and TRBJ1-6; maybe TRBD1 (5 bases). V was clipped by 4 bases and J by 0 bases, with 11 bases between them. Germline assignment: CDR1 SGHRS and CDR2 YFSETQ. There are 16 residues in the CDR3. The CDR3 bases are TGCGCCAGCAGCGACAGTGGGTTCTCCTATAATTCACCCCTCCACTTT. Amino acid sequence: CASSDSGFSYNSPLHF.